This TCR beta chain was observed in a study of blood T cell repertoires in COVID-19 (dated by TCRdb to the early 2020s). General notes on the study: Samples covering the acute and convalescent phases of COVID-19 were provided by collaborators in the United States, Italy and Spain. The material from the prospective study consisted of cDNA or gDNA derived from T cells, B-cell-depleted T cells, or PBMCs. The dataset comprised deeply sampled blood TCRbeta repertoires from subjects exposed to, actively infected with, or recovered from COVID-19. The repertoires were released in a freely available public database intended as a resource for research on the immune response to SARS-CoV-2. Samples came from the ongoing ImmuneRACE study (first 160 participants) plus 1,254 subjects from 6 global collaborators. Sample metadata almost always included a de-identified subject ID, COVID-19 status, age in years and sex. Where available, HLA class I and class II types were obtained from metadata supplied by the sample provider rather than from assay-based typing. What the authors observed across the whole study: The amount of clinical and demographic metadata varied by source and participant and was provided uncurated.

Details on this clone: What this receptor recognizes is not known. The input lacks base qualities; no much larger clone sits a single base away.

In the prospective study, participants were about 18 to 95 years old, resided in about two dozen geographic areas of the United States, and were enrolled through a virtual design. To assign participants to cohorts, the prospective study relied on clinical history that participants themselves reported in a screening survey and a study questionnaire. Recovered participants in ImmuneRACE Cohort 3 were defined by two consecutive negative NP/OP PCR tests, clearance by a healthcare professional, or resolution of symptoms. In the prospective study, whole blood, serum and a nasopharyngeal or oropharyngeal swab were collected from each participant by mobile phlebotomists. Participants in the prospective study had the option to provide additional blood draws and questionnaires over an approximately 2-month period. Prospective study blood samples were shipped either frozen or at room temperature before DNA extraction.

Trimming removed 6 bases from V and 8 bases from J, leaving 16 bases between the germline ends. From the germline V gene, CDR1 is MNHEY and CDR2 is SVGAGI. Taken from cysteine to phenylalanine, the CDR3 has 13 residues. Only CDR3 DNA remains: 39 bases, in frame from the first base. TCRbeta CDR3 regions were amplified from genomic DNA by means of the immunoSEQ Assay, a bias-controlled multiplex PCR. The study's processing was this. Within the assay, amplification of reference gene primers was used to estimate how many nucleated cells each sample contained. To quantify the absolute abundance of each unique TCRbeta CDR3 rearrangement, sequence reads were collapsed and filtered. For each sample, productive Simpson clonality was calculated as the square root of Simpson's diversity index across productive rearrangements. This immuneACCESS table, as held by TCRdb, lists in-frame sequences with V and J called but not all clones. Of the missing ones, under half trace to an unresolved V gene in checked studies; the others have no known cause. V, J and clone size were drawn from that table, and D and trimming were deduced from the DNA. Recorded for this sample are around 150,000 clones; roughly 82% of them occurred a single time. The ten biggest clones cover roughly 9.6% of the sample.

The specimen sequenced was PBMCs or T cells enriched from blood (not recorded which). The clonotype comes from a man in his forties or fifties who had recovered from COVID-19. The chain is encoded by TRBV6-5 joined to TRBJ1-2, with the D gene not clear enough to name. Here is the DNA: TGTGCCAGCAGCCGCGGTTATGGAGGAGGCTACACCTTC. This translates into CASSRGYGGGYTF.